Listed here is a single T cell receptor beta chain. Its antigen is not known. The record originates from a study of T-cell reconstitution after alpha-beta-depleted transplantation in children. Points from the study as a whole: Reports say that about two months after transplant, the alpha-beta T cells came out of several hundred graft clones that had expanded.

The library targeted TCRbeta and was prepared with unique molecular identifiers. One entry per CDR3 protein results from TCRdb running MiXCR on the PCR reads. Here the sample spans nearly 350,000 distinct CDR3 sequences, about 17% being singletons. The source of this sequence is a male patient under 10 years old who had a stem cell transplant for acute lymphoblastic leukemia, so the T cells may come from the graft donor. This specimen consisted of PBMCs, mostly from graft donor cells, obtained 360 days after TCRalphabeta/CD19-depleted stem cell transplant.

CDR3 in amino acids: CASSPSLYEQYF. CDR3 sequence (DNA): TGTGCCAGCAGCCCAAGCCTCTACGAGCAGTACTTC. The chain couples TRBV7-8 to TRBJ2-7, with D unclear. CDR1 is SGHVS, CDR2 FQNEAQ, per germline. Trimming stripped 5 bases from V and 3 bases from J, with 8 bases between. CDR3 size: 12 residues. Drawing the rest from reference TRBV7-8 and TRBJ2-7, the complete variable domain is GAGVSQSPRYKVAKRGQDVALRCDPISGHVSLFWYQQALGQGPEFLTYFQNEAQLDKSGLPSDRFFAERPEGSVSTLKIQRTQQEDSAVYLCASSPSLYEQYFGPGTRLTVT.